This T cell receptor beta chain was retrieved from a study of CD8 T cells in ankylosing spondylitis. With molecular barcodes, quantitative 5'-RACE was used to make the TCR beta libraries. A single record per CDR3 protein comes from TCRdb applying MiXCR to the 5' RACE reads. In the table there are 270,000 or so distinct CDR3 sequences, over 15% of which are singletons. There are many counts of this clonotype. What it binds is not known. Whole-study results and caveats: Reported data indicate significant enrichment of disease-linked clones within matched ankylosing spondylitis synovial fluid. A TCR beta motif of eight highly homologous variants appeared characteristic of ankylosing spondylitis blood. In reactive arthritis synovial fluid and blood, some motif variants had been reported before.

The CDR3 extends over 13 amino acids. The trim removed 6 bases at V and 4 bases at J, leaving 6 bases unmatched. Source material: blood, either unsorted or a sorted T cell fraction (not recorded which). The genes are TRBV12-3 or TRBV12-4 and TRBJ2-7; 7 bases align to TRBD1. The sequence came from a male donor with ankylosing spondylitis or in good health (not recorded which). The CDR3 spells CASSPRDSYEQYF. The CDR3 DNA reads TGTGCCAGCAGCCCCCGGGACAGTTACGAGCAGTACTTC.